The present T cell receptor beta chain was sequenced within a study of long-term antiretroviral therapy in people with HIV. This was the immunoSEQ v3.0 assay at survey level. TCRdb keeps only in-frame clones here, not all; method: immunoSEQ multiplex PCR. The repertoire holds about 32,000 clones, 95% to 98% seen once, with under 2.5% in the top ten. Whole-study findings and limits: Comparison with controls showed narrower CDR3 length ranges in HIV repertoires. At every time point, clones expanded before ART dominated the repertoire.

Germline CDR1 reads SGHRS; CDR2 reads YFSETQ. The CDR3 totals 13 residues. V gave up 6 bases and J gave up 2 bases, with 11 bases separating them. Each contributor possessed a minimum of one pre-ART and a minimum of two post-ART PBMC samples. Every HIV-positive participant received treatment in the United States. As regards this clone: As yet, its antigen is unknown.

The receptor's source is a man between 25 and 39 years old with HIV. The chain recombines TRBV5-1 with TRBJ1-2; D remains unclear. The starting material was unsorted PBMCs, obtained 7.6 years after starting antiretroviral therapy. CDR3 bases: TGCGCCAGCACCCGGGGAAAAAACTATGGCTACACCTTC. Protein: CASTRGKNYGYTF.